The 28 T cell receptor beta chains listed next were all sequenced from one sample in a study of T cell responses to AZD1222 COVID-19 vaccine. Only in-frame clones appear in the TCRdb table, and some are missing; sequencing was by immunoSEQ multiplex PCR. This sample yields 160,000 or so clones, of which just under 90% are seen a single time; approximately 4.2% belongs to the top ten. The sequencing used peripheral blood, collected 28 days after the second dose of the MenACWY control vaccine. These receptors were obtained from an adult who received the MenACWY meningococcal vaccine as a control.

This rearrangement joins TRBV6-5 to TRBJ1-2, with D uncertain. CDR1 is MNHEY and CDR2 is SVGAGI in the germline V gene. V lost 0 bases to trimming and J lost 0 bases, with 11 bases between them. This CDR3 has 16 amino acids. CDR3: CASSYSTPPSNYGYTF. The CDR3 DNA reads as TGTGCCAGCAGTTACTCCACACCACCTTCTAACTATGGCTACACCTTC.

This rearrangement joins TRBV28 to TRBJ1-5; 9 bases fit TRBD1. CDR1 MDHEN and CDR2 SYDVKM come from the germline V gene. The CDR3 runs to 15 residues. V was pared by 5 bases and J by 5 bases, with 7 bases of the junction left unmatched. Here the CDR3 DNA reads TGTGCCAGCAGTCAAGCCGGGACAGGGCATCAGCCCCAGCATTTT. This sequence encodes CASSQAGTGHQPQHF.

The chain combines TRBV6-2 or TRBV6-3 with TRBJ2-5, with 7 bases identical to TRBD2. V lost 5 bases and J lost 5; bases outside the gene matches: 5. This CDR3 has 13 amino acids. Germline V gene lookup returns CDR1 MNHEY and CDR2 SVGEGT. CDR3 in DNA: TGTGCCAGCAGTGAGACTAGCTGGGAGACCCAGTACTTC. It translates to CASSETSWETQYF.

This clone was detected only a few times. The chain combines TRBV28 with TRBJ2-4; D remains unclear. This CDR3 is 13 amino acids long. The V gene's germline CDR1 is MDHEN and CDR2 SYDVKM. V was shortened by 6 bases and J by 3 bases, with 9 bases between the two germline ends. The CDR3 loop reads CASRIQGKNIQYF. CDR3 coding DNA: TGTGCCAGCAGAATACAAGGCAAAAACATTCAGTACTTC.

This clone was recorded only once. V is TRBV7-2 and J is TRBJ1-6; D not resolved. The germline V gene has CDR1 SGHTA and CDR2 FQGNSA. V dropped 3 bases and J dropped 7 bases, with 4 bases sitting between them. This CDR3 contains 12 residues. The CDR3 DNA sequence: TGTGCCAGCAGCTTCCAAAATTCACCCCTCCACTTT. It encodes CASSFQNSPLHF.

The rearrangement joins TRBV7-3 to TRBJ2-1, with D tentatively TRBD2 (6 bases). The length of the CDR3 is 13 residues. Per the germline V gene, CDR1 is SGHTA and CDR2 is FQGTGA. V lost 5 bases to trimming and J lost 12 bases, with 17 bases between them. The CDR3 loop reads CASSPQAGRGQFF. In nucleotides, the CDR3 is TGTGCCAGCAGCCCACAAGCGGGTCGGGGGCAGTTCTTC.

In the case of this clone: The sample holds other DNA sequences that translate to the same CDR3. The chain recombines TRBV19 with TRBJ1-5; D possibly corresponds to TRBD1 (5 bases). The length of the CDR3 is 19 residues. Trimming pared 4 bases from V and 4 bases from J, leaving 26 bases between. Germline values: CDR1 LNHDA, CDR2 SQIVND (reference sequence). This CDR3 reads CASSTGESRGVGRNQPQHF. CDR3 bases: TGTGCCAGTAGTACAGGAGAATCTCGGGGAGTGGGGCGTAATCAGCCCCAGCATTTT.

The rearrangement joins TRBV24-1 to TRBJ2-6; D might be TRBD2 (7 bases). Trimming pared 5 bases from V and 1 base from J, leaving 14 bases between. The CDR3 spans 17 residues. Germline V gene lookup returns CDR1 KGHDR and CDR2 SFDVKD. CDR3 residues: CATSVKQGGSGANVLTF. The CDR3 region has the DNA TGTGCCACCAGTGTGAAACAGGGAGGGTCTGGGGCCAACGTCCTGACTTTC.

V usage is TRBV6-5 and J usage is TRBJ2-5, with TRBD1 as a possible D gene (5 bases). The CDR3 consists of 13 residues. Germline values: CDR1 MNHEY, CDR2 SVGAGI. The V end lost 5 bases, the J end lost 4 bases, and 11 bases lay between the germline ends. CDR3 amino acids: CASSRGLTETQYF. The CDR3, as DNA: TGTGCCAGCAGTAGGGGTCTCACAGAGACCCAGTACTTC.

The chain has TRBV24-1 and TRBJ2-5; 9 bases align to TRBD1. CDR3 length: 15 residues. With V trimmed by 3 bases and J by 5 bases, 6 bases remained unmatched. CDR1 and CDR2 from the germline V gene are KGHDR and SFDVKD. The CDR3 loop is CATSDGTGPGETQYF. CDR3 sequence (DNA): TGTGCCACCAGTGATGGGACAGGGCCTGGGGAGACCCAGTACTTC.

The chain joins TRBV5-1 to TRBJ1-1; perhaps TRBD1 as D (5 bases). The germline gives CDR1 SGHRS, CDR2 YFSETQ. There are 14 residues in the CDR3. V lost 0 bases, J lost 1 base, and 7 bases lay in between. The CDR3 reads CASSLGDGNTEAFF. CDR3 DNA: TGCGCCAGCAGCTTGGGGGACGGGAACACTGAAGCTTTCTTT.

This clone was observed once. The V gene is TRBV18, the J gene TRBJ2-7; weak D call: TRBD1 (6 bases). With 0 bases removed from V and 6 bases from J, the gap between germline ends came to 12 bases. The CDR3 spans 14 residues. Germline loops: CDR1 KGHSH, CDR2 LQKENI. The CDR3 sequence is CASSPPGQTAEQYF. The DNA for the CDR3 is TGTGCCAGCTCACCACCTGGACAGACAGCCGAGCAGTACTTC.

V and J are TRBV7-8 and TRBJ1-2; D might be TRBD1 (5 bases). The CDR3 has 15 residues. Germline V gives CDR1 SGHVS, CDR2 FQNEAQ. The ends were cut back, 5 bases at V and 6 bases at J, with 19 bases in the middle. The CDR3 DNA reads as TGTGCCAGCAGCGAACACGCGAGGGGTGGGAATGGCTACACCTTC. Translation: CASSEHARGGNGYTF.

This chain joins TRBV27 and TRBJ2-1; 10 bases are shared with TRBD2. The junction had 11 bases not matched to a gene; V was cut back by 6 bases and J by 0 bases. Germline CDR1 is MNHEY and CDR2 is SMNVEV (reference sequence). CDR3 length: 18 amino acids. The DNA of the CDR3 is TGTGCCAGCAGGCCAGCGGGAGGGCCCCCGAGCTCCTACAATGAGCAGTTCTTC. It translates to CASRPAGGPPSSYNEQFF.

The J gene is TRBJ2-7, the V gene TRBV15, with D unresolved. CDR1 and CDR2 (germline): LNHNV, YYDKDF (reference sequence). The CDR3 is 14 residues long. Deletions cut 0 bases from V and 4 bases from J, with 10 bases between. CDR3 in DNA: TGTGCCACCAGCAGAGATCTTAGAGATTACGAGCAGTACTTC. Its translation is CATSRDLRDYEQYF.

The chain has TRBV19 and TRBJ1-5; D uncertain. Looked up from germline, CDR1 is LNHDA and CDR2 is SQIVND (reference sequence). The V end lost 9 bases, the J end lost 5 bases, and 11 bases lay between the germline ends. The CDR3 runs 12 residues. The CDR3 DNA is TGTGCCAGCCAATCTCTTTATCAGCCCCAGCATTTT. Protein product: CASQSLYQPQHF.

The rearrangement joins TRBV6-5 to TRBJ2-7; D is undetermined. Germline V gene sequence: CDR1 MNHEY, CDR2 SVGAGI. This CDR3 has 13 residues. The V end was cut by 4 bases, the J end by 2 bases, with 9 bases between. CDR3 nucleotides: TGTGCCAGCAGTTTCGGCCTTACCTACGAGCAGTACTTC. Its translation is CASSFGLTYEQYF.

This clone appeared many times. The rearrangement joins TRBV9 to TRBJ2-3; TRBD1 or TRBD2 may be the D gene (5 bases each). CDR1 and CDR2 (germline): SGDLS, YYNGEE. The CDR3 is 15 residues long. Trimming removed 6 bases at V and 0 bases at J, with 14 bases between. For the CDR3, the DNA is TGTGCCAGCAACCCCCTCGGGACGAGCACAGATACGCAGTATTTT. It is translated as CASNPLGTSTDTQYF.

V gene TRBV11-2 combines with J gene TRBJ2-1; no reliable D call. Per the germline V gene, CDR1 is SGHAT and CDR2 is FQNNGV. The CDR3 spans 12 residues. V was cut by 5 bases and J by 10 bases, with 12 bases left in between. CDR3: CASSPVVPEQFF. The CDR3 DNA reads as TGTGCCAGCAGCCCGGTGGTCCCAGAGCAGTTCTTC.

The J gene is TRBJ2-7, the V gene TRBV7-8; no clear D gene. This CDR3 is built from 14 residues. V lost 10 bases and J lost 4, with 20 bases in between. Germline CDR1 SGHVS, CDR2 FQNEAQ. CDR3 in DNA: TGTGCCACCACCGCCCACGGAAACACTTACGAGCAGTACTTC. Amino acids: CATTAHGNTYEQYF.

The rearrangement joins TRBV27 to TRBJ2-2; 8 bases are a match to TRBD1. From germline, CDR1 is MNHEY and CDR2 SMNVEV (reference sequence). With V trimmed by 5 bases and J by 1 base, 3 bases remained unmatched. CDR3 length equals 15 residues. This chain's CDR3 is CASSVGTGNTGELFF. The DNA of the CDR3 is TGTGCCAGCAGTGTCGGGACAGGGAACACCGGGGAGCTGTTTTTT.

In this sample, this clone turned up once. CDR3 DNA: TGTGCCAGCAGCCCTGACAGGGGAAACACCATATATTTT. Translation gives CASSPDRGNTIYF. The chain uses TRBV7-3 and TRBJ1-3; D is possibly TRBD1 (6 bases). CDR1 is SGHTA, CDR2 FQGTGA, per germline. The CDR3 contains 13 residues. V was cut by 5 bases and J by 4 bases, with 9 bases left in between.

This chain links TRBV7-9 with TRBJ1-6, with TRBD1 as a possible D gene (5 bases). CDR3 length: 14 amino acids. V shed 5 bases and J shed 7 bases, with 12 bases lying between them. Germline V gene sequence: CDR1 SEHNR, CDR2 FQNEAQ (reference sequence). Here the CDR3 DNA reads TGTGCCAGCAGCCCAGGGTTTGGCAATTCACCCCTCCACTTT. It translates to CASSPGFGNSPLHF.

V usage is TRBV12-1 and J usage is TRBJ1-4. TRBV12-1 is labeled a pseudogene. This CDR3 has 16 residues. In DNA form, the CDR3 reads TGTGCCAGCAGCTCCTGGTGGGGGATCCCGGGAGGAAAACTGTTTTTT. Amino acid sequence: CASSSWWGIPGGKLFF.

The J gene is TRBJ1-1, the V gene TRBV20-1; tentative D call: TRBD1 (5 bases). This CDR3 comprises 12 residues. The germline V gene has CDR1 DFQATT and CDR2 SNEGSKA (reference sequence). The V end lost 3 bases, the J end lost 6 bases, and 11 bases lay between the germline ends. The CDR3 DNA sequence: TGCAGTGCTAGTTTTCAGGGTCCTGAAGCTTTCTTT. Its protein product is CSASFQGPEAFF.

In this sample, this clone turned up once. The genes are TRBV11-3 and TRBJ1-5, with D possibly TRBD1 on 5 matching bases. The germline V and J ends were trimmed by 7 bases and 0 bases, with 22 bases remaining between them. This CDR3 spans 18 amino acids. Germline loops: CDR1 SGHNT, CDR2 YENEEA. The CDR3 region is CASTGENRTQNSNQPQHF. The CDR3 nucleotides are TGTGCCAGCACCGGCGAAAATAGGACACAGAATAGCAATCAGCCCCAGCATTTT.

This rearrangement joins TRBV14 to TRBJ1-1; D ambiguous. Germline V gene data show CDR1 as SGHDN and CDR2 as FVKESK. The length of the CDR3 is 13 residues. V lost 1 base and J 3 bases, leaving 6 bases between the germline ends. The CDR3 nucleotides read TGTGCCAGCAGCCAAGTTGGGGACACTGAAGCTTTCTTT. Translation: CASSQVGDTEAFF. Variable domain in full (rest from reference TRBV14 and TRBJ1-1): EAGVTQFPSHSVIEKGQTVTLRCDPISGHDNLYWYRRVMGKEIKFLLHFVKESKQDESGMPNNRFLAERTGGTYSTLKVQPAELEDSGVYFCASSQVGDTEAFFGQGTRLTVV.

The chain employs TRBV6-4 and TRBJ2-1, with 7 nucleotides matching TRBD1. The CDR3 is 11 residues long. CDR1 is MRHNA, CDR2 SNTAGT, per germline. J lost 8 bases, V lost 6 bases, and 1 base had no gene match. CDR3 DNA sequence: TGTGCCAGCAGGACAGGGCATGAGCAGTTCTTC. Protein: CASRTGHEQFF.